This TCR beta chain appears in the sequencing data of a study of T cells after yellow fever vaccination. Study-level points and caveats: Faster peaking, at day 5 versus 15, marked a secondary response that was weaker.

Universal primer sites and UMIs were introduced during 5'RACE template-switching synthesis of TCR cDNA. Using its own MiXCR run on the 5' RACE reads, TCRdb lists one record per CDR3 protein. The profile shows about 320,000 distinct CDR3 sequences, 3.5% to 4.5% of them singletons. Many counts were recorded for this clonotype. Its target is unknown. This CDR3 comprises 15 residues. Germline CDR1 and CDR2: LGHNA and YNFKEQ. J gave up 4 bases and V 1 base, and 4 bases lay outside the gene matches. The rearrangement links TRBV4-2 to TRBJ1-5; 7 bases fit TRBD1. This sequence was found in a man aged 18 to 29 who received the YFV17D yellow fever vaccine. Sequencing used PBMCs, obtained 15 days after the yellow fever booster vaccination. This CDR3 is CASSQGPGGNQPQHF. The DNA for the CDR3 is TGTGCCAGCAGCCAAGGACCAGGGGGAAATCAGCCCCAGCATTTT.